This TCR beta chain was retrieved from a study of shared clonotypes between healthy human individuals. Turning to this clone: Its antigen is not known.

Profiled with immunoSEQ multiplex PCR; TCRdb holds only in-frame clones, not every one. The sample carries 2.5 million or so clones, around 90% recorded once. Naive CD4+ cells were CD45RA-selected; the remaining cells were memory. The CDR3 is made up of 16 amino acids. The germline V gene encodes CDR1 SNHLY and CDR2 FYNNEI. Deletions cut 4 bases from V and 4 bases from J, with 14 bases between. Study conclusions and caveats: Sorted-subset samples were not fully sequenced, rarefaction indicated. In general, naive subsets displayed greater estimated richness than memory subsets did.

The sequence derives from a young man in good health. V is TRBV2 and J is TRBJ2-6; D might be TRBD1 or TRBD2, each matching 5 bases. The specimen was naive CD4+ T cells sorted from blood. Subset in this sample: CD45RA+ positively selected. This CDR3 is CASSVEGLRGANVLTF. CDR3 nucleotides: TGTGCCAGCAGTGTTGAGGGGCTGAGGGGGGCCAACGTCCTGACTTTC.